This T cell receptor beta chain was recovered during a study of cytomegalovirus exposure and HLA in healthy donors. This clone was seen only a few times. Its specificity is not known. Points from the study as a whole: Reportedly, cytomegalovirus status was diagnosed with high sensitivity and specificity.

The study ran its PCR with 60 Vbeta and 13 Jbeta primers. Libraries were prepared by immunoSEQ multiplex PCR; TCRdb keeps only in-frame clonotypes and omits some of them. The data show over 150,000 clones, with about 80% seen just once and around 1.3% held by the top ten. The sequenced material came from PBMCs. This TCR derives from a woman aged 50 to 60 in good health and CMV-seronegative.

The CDR3 DNA reads TGTGCCAGCAGTGAGCAGGGGGCGTCGGGTGAAGCTTTCTTT. It is translated as CASSEQGASGEAFF. The J gene is TRBJ1-1, the V gene TRBV6-4, with 8 bases that match TRBD1. This CDR3 is 14 amino acids long. Germline V gene sequence: CDR1 MRHNA, CDR2 SNTAGT. The V and J ends lost 3 bases and 7 bases, in that order; junction bases with no gene match: 7.